This T cell receptor (beta chain) emerged from a study of shared clonotypes between healthy human individuals. Positively selected for CCR7, the CD45RO-negative cells used as naive CD8 cells excluded terminally differentiated effector memory CD45RA+ cells. Data came from immunoSEQ multiplex PCR; TCRdb stores just in-frame clones and leaves some out. The table records hundreds of thousands of clones, about 96% of them present only once. The germline V gene has CDR1 MNHNS and CDR2 SASEGT. The CDR3 loop spans 15 amino acids. V lost 8 bases, J lost 4 bases, and 9 bases stayed unmatched. This TCR came from a woman in her 30s in good health. V usage is TRBV6-1 and J usage is TRBJ2-2, with 8 bases aligning to TRBD2. The material sequenced was naive CD8+ T cells sorted from blood. CDR3 sequence: CASPQASGPTGELFF. The CDR3 DNA reads as TGTGCCAGCCCCCAGGCTAGCGGGCCCACCGGGGAGCTGTTTTTT.